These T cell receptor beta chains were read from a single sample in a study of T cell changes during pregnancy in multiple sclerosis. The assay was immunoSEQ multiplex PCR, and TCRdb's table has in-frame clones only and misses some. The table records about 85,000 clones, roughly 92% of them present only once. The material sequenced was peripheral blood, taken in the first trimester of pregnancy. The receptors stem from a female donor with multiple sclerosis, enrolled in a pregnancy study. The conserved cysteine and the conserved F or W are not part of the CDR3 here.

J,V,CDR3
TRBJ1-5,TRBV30,AWRRGTGGNQPQH
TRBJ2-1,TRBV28,ASSRLGLAGTGEQF
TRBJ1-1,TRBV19,ASSTDTGLGSTEAF
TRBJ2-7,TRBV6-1,ASSDKKGYLMGEQY
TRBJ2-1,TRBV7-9,ASSTRLGADNEQF
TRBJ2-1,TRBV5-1,ASSRGPRGSYNEQF
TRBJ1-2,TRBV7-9,ASSLSQSNYGYT
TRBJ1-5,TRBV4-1,ASSREPRGWGGQPQH
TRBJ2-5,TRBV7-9,ASSPLTGEQETQY
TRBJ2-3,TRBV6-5,ASSRLGEATDTQY
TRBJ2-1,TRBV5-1,ASSLEPYNEQF
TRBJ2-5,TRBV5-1,ASSSAGFQETQY
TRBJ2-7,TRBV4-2,ASSPWKPARLAEKLAYEQY
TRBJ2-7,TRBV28,ASTARQGARNEQY
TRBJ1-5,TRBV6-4,ASRIQGQAQPQH
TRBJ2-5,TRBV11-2,ASSLVAGGQETQY
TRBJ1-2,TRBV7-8,ASSATGVYGYT
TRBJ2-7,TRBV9,ASSVGERAYEQY